Listed here are 7 T cell receptor beta chains from one sample, sequenced in a study of T cell responses to AZD1222 COVID-19 vaccine. This table comes from immunoSEQ multiplex PCR, and its TCRdb copy is limited to in-frame clones, with some not included. The table shows roughly 150,000 clones, with approximately 91% occurring only once. The sequences come from peripheral blood, collected 28 days after the second AZD1222 dose. These receptor sequences come from an adult who received the AZD1222 COVID-19 vaccine.

CDR3 in DNA: TGCGCCAGCAGCCAAGGGTTCTCCACTGAAGCTTTCTTT. It encodes CASSQGFSTEAFF. The rearrangement uses TRBV4-1 and TRBJ1-1, with unresolved D. Germline values: CDR1 MGHRA, CDR2 YSYEKL. Trimming took off 1 base at V and 4 bases at J, with 7 bases between the two ends. The CDR3 is 13 residues long.

The rearrangement links TRBV5-3 to TRBJ2-5; 10 bases are shared with TRBD1. TRBV5-3 is known as an ORF, though its function is uncertain. The CDR3 extends over 16 amino acids. J was trimmed by 5 bases and V by 2 bases; bases with no gene match: 9. The CDR3 sequence is CARSFTPGQGTETQYF. CDR3 coding DNA: TGTGCCAGAAGCTTCACTCCGGGACAGGGGACGGAGACCCAGTACTTC.

The chain carries TRBV5-1 and TRBJ2-1; no firm D call. V shed 1 base and J shed 5 bases, with 4 bases lying between them. The CDR3 length is 12 residues. The germline gives CDR1 SGHRS, CDR2 YFSETQ. CDR3 nucleotide sequence: TGCGCCAGCAGCTTGTCTGACAATGAGCAGTTCTTC. Translating it yields CASSLSDNEQFF.

The chain couples TRBV12-3 or TRBV12-4 to TRBJ2-1; D is undetermined. This CDR3 is built from 13 residues. V lost 6 bases to trimming and J lost 4 bases, with 10 bases between them. The CDR3 spells CASSHGSYNEQFF. The CDR3 bases are TGTGCCAGCAGCCACGGGTCTTACAATGAGCAGTTCTTC.

This rearrangement joins TRBV9 to TRBJ2-5; unclear D gene. Trimming took 3 bases from V and 0 from J, leaving 9 bases between them. CDR1 is SGDLS, CDR2 YYNGEE, per germline. The CDR3 has 14 amino acids. The CDR3 DNA follows: TGTGCCAGCAGCGCGGGCCGGTACCAAGAGACCCAGTACTTC. The encoded protein is CASSAGRYQETQYF.

This clone has only a few counts. The CDR3 DNA is TGTGCCAGCAGACCTATCGGACAGGGGGACACTGAAGCTTTCTTT. Translated: CASRPIGQGDTEAFF. This chain uses TRBV6-2 or TRBV6-3 with TRBJ1-1, with 10 nucleotides matching TRBD1. The germline gives CDR1 MNHEY, CDR2 SVGEGT. The length of the CDR3 is 15 residues. J lost 3 bases, V lost 6 bases, and 7 bases had no gene match.

The chain is built from TRBV6-6 and TRBJ2-7; 10 positions match TRBD1. CDR3 length: 18 amino acids. The V and J ends lost 5 bases and 7 bases, in that order; junction bases with no gene match: 20. Per germline, CDR1 MNHNY and CDR2 SVGAGI (reference sequence). The CDR3 bases are TGTGCCAGCAGTCTGGGACAGGGGTGGGGCGGGAGAAGCCGGGAGCAGTACTTC. Amino acids: CASSLGQGWGGRSREQYF.